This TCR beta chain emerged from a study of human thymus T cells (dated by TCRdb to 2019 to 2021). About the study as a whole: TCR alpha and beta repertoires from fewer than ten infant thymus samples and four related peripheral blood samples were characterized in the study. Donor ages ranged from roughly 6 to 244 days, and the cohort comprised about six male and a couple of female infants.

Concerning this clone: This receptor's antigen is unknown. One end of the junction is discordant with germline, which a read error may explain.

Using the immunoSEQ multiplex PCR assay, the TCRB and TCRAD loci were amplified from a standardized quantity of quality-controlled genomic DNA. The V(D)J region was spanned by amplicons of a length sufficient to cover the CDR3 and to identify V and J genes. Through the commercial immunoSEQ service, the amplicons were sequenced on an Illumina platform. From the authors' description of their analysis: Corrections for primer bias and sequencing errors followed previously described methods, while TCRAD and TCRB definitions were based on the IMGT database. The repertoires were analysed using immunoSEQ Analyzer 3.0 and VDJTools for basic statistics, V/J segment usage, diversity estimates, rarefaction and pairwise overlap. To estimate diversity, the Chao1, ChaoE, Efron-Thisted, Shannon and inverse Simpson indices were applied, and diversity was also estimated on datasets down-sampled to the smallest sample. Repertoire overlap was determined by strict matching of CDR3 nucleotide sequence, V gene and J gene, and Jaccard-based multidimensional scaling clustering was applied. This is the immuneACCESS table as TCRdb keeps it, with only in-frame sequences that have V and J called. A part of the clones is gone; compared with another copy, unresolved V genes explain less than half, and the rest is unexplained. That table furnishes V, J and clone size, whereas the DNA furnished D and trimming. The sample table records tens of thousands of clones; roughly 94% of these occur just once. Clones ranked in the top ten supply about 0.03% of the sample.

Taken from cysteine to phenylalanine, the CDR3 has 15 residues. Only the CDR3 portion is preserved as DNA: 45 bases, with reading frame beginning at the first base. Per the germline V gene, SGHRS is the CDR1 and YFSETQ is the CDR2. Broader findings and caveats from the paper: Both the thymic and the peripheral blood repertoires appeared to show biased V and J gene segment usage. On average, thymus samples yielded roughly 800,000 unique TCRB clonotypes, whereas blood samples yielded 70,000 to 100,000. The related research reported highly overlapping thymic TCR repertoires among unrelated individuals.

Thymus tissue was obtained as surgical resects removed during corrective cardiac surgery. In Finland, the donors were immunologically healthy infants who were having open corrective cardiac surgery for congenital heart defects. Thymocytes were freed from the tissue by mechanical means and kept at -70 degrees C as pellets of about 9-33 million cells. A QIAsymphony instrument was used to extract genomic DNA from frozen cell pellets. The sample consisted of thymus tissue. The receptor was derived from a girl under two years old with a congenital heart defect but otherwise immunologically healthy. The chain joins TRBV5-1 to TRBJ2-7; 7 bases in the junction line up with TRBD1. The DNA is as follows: TGCGCCAGCAGCCCGAACCAGGGGGAAGGGGACCGCCGTAACTTC. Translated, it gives CASSPNQGEGDRRNF.